Below, one T cell receptor (beta chain) is given with its context. The assay was immunoSEQ multiplex PCR, and TCRdb's table has in-frame clones only and misses some. The repertoire holds approximately 40,000 clones, with 80% to 90% as singletons. The sample comes from a study of T cell changes during pregnancy in multiple sclerosis. The V and J ends lost 7 bases and 1 base, in that order; junction bases with no gene match: 22. Germline CDR1 LNHDA, CDR2 SQIVND (reference sequence). The CDR3 contains 21 residues. The sequence was collected from a female donor with multiple sclerosis, enrolled in a pregnancy study. The sequencing here drew on CD4+ T cells from peripheral blood mononuclear cells, taken in the first trimester of pregnancy. This sequence joins TRBV19 and TRBJ2-1; the match to TRBD2 covers 10 bases. CDR3 in DNA: TGTGCCAGTATTTCTGACGCTGGGGGGACTAGCGCGCTCGTTTCCTACAATGAGCAGTTCTTC. This gives the protein CASISDAGGTSALVSYNEQFF.